Described below is a single TCR beta chain sequence and its context. Its antigen is not yet known. No quality values exist for individual bases; no much larger clone is one base distant. The germline V gene provides CDR1 SGHTA and CDR2 FQGNSA. Inclusive of the bounding cysteine and phenylalanine, the CDR3 is 14 residues long. The DNA shown is the 42-base CDR3, in frame from base 1. Relative to germline, V is 1 base shorter and J is 0 bases shorter, with 7 bases between their ends. These data belong to a study of T-cell reconstitution after alpha-beta-depleted transplantation in children (dated by TCRdb to 2016 to 2018). Regarding the research as a whole: Using TCR repertoire profiling, the study followed T-cell immune reconstitution in a quantitative way in children after TCRalphabeta/CD19-depleted allogeneic hematopoietic cell transplantation. The study at large found these results: The frequencies of hyperexpanded clones fell over the following months, and after one year, T-cell counts and TCRbeta diversity were mostly attributed to newly produced T cells. The apparently early recovery of alphabetaT-cell counts about two months after transplant reportedly depended on only several hundred rapidly expanded clones that came from non-depleted graft cells. In some patients, the high TCRbeta diversity seen at day 60 was put down to recipient T cells and intrathymic progenitors that had survived conditioning.

The library was prepared using PCR. Sequencing relied on an Illumina HiSeq 2500. TCR libraries were prepared with molecular barcoding, using unique molecular identifiers to normalize TCRbeta repertoire quantification. TCRdb passed the public sequencing reads through fastp at Q25 and MiXCR, retaining productive beta sequences. When rows share a CDR3 protein, they turn into one entry using the most common DNA and genes. In all, the sample holds 85,000 to 120,000 distinct CDR3 sequences, and 6% to 9% of those were seen once. Of the sample, about 16% falls within the top ten clones. What the treatment or condition label conveys for this sample: allogeneic hematopoietic cell transplantation with graft depleted of TCRalphabeta T cells and CD19 B cells. The transplant recipients were children given TCRalphabeta/CD19-depleted allogeneic hematopoietic cell grafts.

The sequence was collected from a boy between 2 and 15 years old with acute lymphoblastic leukemia, due to receive a stem cell transplant. The rearranged chain carries TRBV7-2 and TRBJ2-7; there is no confident call for the D gene. The source material was PBMCs, sampled before TCRalphabeta/CD19-depleted stem cell transplant. The CDR3: CASSLVPSSYEQYF. Read as DNA, the sequence is TGTGCCAGCAGCTTAGTCCCTAGCTCCTACGAGCAGTACTTC.